Following are 23 T cell receptor beta chains from one sample sequenced in a study of blood T cell repertoires in COVID-19. Repertoires were generated with immunoSEQ multiplex PCR, while TCRdb's copy carries only in-frame clones and drops some. The sample carries 340,000 or so clones, over 70% recorded once. The source material was peripheral blood. The source of these receptors is a young man with active or convalescent COVID-19.

The chain has TRBV7-9 and TRBJ2-3, with 10 nucleotides matching TRBD1. V was pared by 5 bases and J by 4 bases, with 6 bases of the junction left unmatched. The CDR3 consists of 15 residues. Per germline, CDR1 SEHNR and CDR2 FQNEAQ (reference sequence). The CDR3 here is CASSRRTGGPDTQYF. The CDR3 DNA reads TGTGCCAGCAGCCGTCGGACAGGGGGACCAGATACGCAGTATTTT.

The chain couples TRBV7-2 to TRBJ2-6; 7 bases are a match to TRBD2. The CDR3 spans 15 residues. The germline CDR1 and CDR2 sequences are SGHTA and FQGNSA. The ends lost 5 bases at V and 3 bases at J; junction bases unmatched: 4. CDR3 sequence (DNA): TGTGCCAGCAGCCTCCGGGGGGATGGGGCCAACGTCCTGACTTTC. Amino acids: CASSLRGDGANVLTF.

The V and J genes are TRBV6-1 and TRBJ2-3; D uncertain. Per the germline V gene, CDR1 is MNHNS and CDR2 is SASEGT. With 2 bases removed from V and 0 bases from J, the gap between germline ends came to 9 bases. The length of the CDR3 is 15 residues. Here the CDR3 reads CASSESVHSTDTQYF. In DNA, the CDR3 is TGTGCCAGCAGTGAAAGTGTACACAGCACAGATACGCAGTATTTT.

This chain connects TRBV18 to TRBJ1-4; tentative D call: TRBD1 (5 bases). The germline V and J ends were trimmed by 6 bases and 0 bases, with 11 bases remaining between them. The CDR3 has 15 residues. Germline CDR1 and CDR2: KGHSH and LQKENI. CDR3 DNA: TGTGCCAGCTCCCCGACAGTATCAACTAATGAAAAACTGTTTTTT. This gives the protein CASSPTVSTNEKLFF.

This clone was observed a single time. This chain joins TRBV5-4 and TRBJ2-7; 10 nucleotides line up with TRBD2. Germline V CDR1 and CDR2: SGHNT, YYREEE (reference sequence). The CDR3 length is 15 residues. V gave up 4 bases and J gave up 2 bases; unmatched junction bases: 6. For the CDR3, the DNA is TGTGCCAGCAGCCTCCTTACTAGCGGGACCTACGAGCAGTACTTC. Its protein is CASSLLTSGTYEQYF.

V is TRBV2 and J is TRBJ2-7; unclear D gene. Trimming left V 4 bases short and J 3 bases short, with 13 bases between. CDR3 length: 14 amino acids. Germline CDR1 reads SNHLY; CDR2 reads FYNNEI. The CDR3 spells CASSARKTLYEQYF. In DNA form, the CDR3 reads TGTGCCAGCAGTGCTAGGAAAACTCTCTACGAGCAGTACTTC. Full variable domain (missing parts from reference TRBV2 and TRBJ2-7): EPEVTQTPSHQVTQMGQEVILRCVPISNHLYFYWYRQILGQKVEFLVSFYNNEISEKSEIFDDQFSVERPDGSNFTLKIRSTKLEDSAMYFCASSARKTLYEQYFGPGTRLTVT.

The chain is built from TRBV10-3 and TRBJ2-5, with 10 bases lining up with TRBD2. V shed 11 bases, J shed 2 bases, and the junction held 5 bases outside the gene matches. Germline V gene lookup returns CDR1 ENHRY and CDR2 SYGVKD. This CDR3 is built from 13 residues. CDR3 sequence reads: CAGAGGPQETQYF. As DNA, the CDR3 is TGTGCCGGAGCGGGAGGGCCACAAGAGACCCAGTACTTC.

The V call is TRBV19, the J call TRBJ1-1; no firm D call. V shed 3 bases and J shed 2 bases, with 7 bases lying between them. CDR1 is LNHDA, CDR2 SQIVND, per germline (reference sequence). The CDR3 covers 13 residues. In DNA form, the CDR3 reads TGTGCCAGTAGTATGACTCCTAACACTGAAGCTTTCTTT. Residues: CASSMTPNTEAFF. The full variable domain, its missing parts supplied by reference TRBV19 and TRBJ1-1, is DGGITQSPKYLFRKEGQNVTLSCEQNLNHDAMYWYRQDPGQGLRLIYYSQIVNDFQKGDIAEGYSVSREKKESFPLTVTSAQKNPTAFYLCASSMTPNTEAFFGQGTRLTVV.

The CDR3 region has the DNA TGTGCCAGCAGCCCCGGGGACAGGGGCTACGAGCAGTACTTC. Its translation: CASSPGDRGYEQYF. The rearrangement links TRBV28 to TRBJ2-7, with TRBD1 matching 10 bases. Looked up from germline, CDR1 is MDHEN and CDR2 is SYDVKM. V shed 6 bases, J shed 3 bases, and the junction held 5 bases outside the gene matches. The CDR3 is made up of 14 amino acids.

A single count supports this clone. Its ends do not fully match the called genes, so a read error is possible. Other DNA sequences within the sample encode an identical CDR3. The chain employs TRBV7-3 and TRBJ2-2; TRBD2 matches at 10 bases. This CDR3 comprises 17 residues. Germline V lookup: CDR1 SGHTA, CDR2 FQGTGA. CDR3 sequence: CASSHRAGGQVTGELFF. The DNA for the CDR3 is TGCGCCAGCAGCCACCGAGCGGGGGGGCAGGTTACCGGGGAGCTGTTTTTT.

V gene TRBV2 combines with J gene TRBJ1-4; 7 bases align to TRBD1. V dropped 6 bases and J dropped 3; count of bases not matched to a gene: 7. The CDR3 runs 15 residues. Germline CDR1 reads SNHLY; CDR2 reads FYNNEI. CDR3 sequence reads: CASRETTGSNEKLFF. The CDR3 nucleotides read TGTGCCAGCAGGGAAACGACAGGGTCTAATGAAAAACTGTTTTTT.

V usage is TRBV11-2 and J usage is TRBJ2-7; D is perhaps TRBD2 (6 bases). The CDR3 has 13 amino acids. Germline CDR1 is SGHAT and CDR2 is FQNNGV. Deletions cut 1 base from V and 5 bases from J, with 9 bases between. In DNA form, the CDR3 reads TGTGCCAGCAGCTTAGTGCTAGCGCACGAGCAGTACTTC. It specifies CASSLVLAHEQYF. Complete variable domain (other parts from reference TRBV11-2 and TRBJ2-7): EAGVAQSPRYKIIEKRQSVAFWCNPISGHATLYWYQQILGQGPKLLIQFQNNGVVDDSQLPKDRFSAERLKGVDSTLKIQPAKLEDSAVYLCASSLVLAHEQYFGPGTRLTVT.

The CDR3 region is CASSVEGQQETQYF. CDR3 nucleotide sequence: TGTGCCAGCAGCGTAGAGGGACAGCAAGAGACCCAGTACTTC. The chain is built from TRBV9 and TRBJ2-5; 7 nucleotides line up with TRBD1. The germline V gene has CDR1 SGDLS and CDR2 YYNGEE. V shed 0 bases and J 2 bases; nucleotides not matched to a gene: 1. CDR3 length: 14 residues.

CDR3 in amino acids: CASSQLLAGGNEQYF. DNA of the CDR3: TGTGCCAGCAGCCAACTACTAGCGGGGGGTAACGAGCAGTACTTC. The V call is TRBV3-1 (or the pseudogene TRBV3-2), the J call TRBJ2-7; 12 nucleotides match TRBD2. The CDR3 spans 15 residues. Germline trimming cut 2 bases from V and 5 bases from J; bases unmatched to any gene: 4. Germline V gives CDR1 LGHDT, CDR2 YNNKEL (reference sequence).

The V gene is TRBV29-1, the J gene TRBJ2-1, with 13 bases identical to TRBD2. Trimming cost V 7 bases and J 5 bases; bases outside gene matches: 2. The germline V gene has CDR1 SQVTM and CDR2 ANQGSEA. This CDR3 contains 13 residues. CDR3 nucleotides: TGCAGCGCCGGACTAGCGGGAGACAATGAGCAGTTCTTC. This translates into CSAGLAGDNEQFF.

This rearrangement joins TRBV7-2 to TRBJ2-7, with D unclear. V gave up 5 bases and J gave up 3 bases, with 17 bases separating them. There are 15 residues in the CDR3. Germline lookup yields CDR1 SGHTA and CDR2 FQGNSA. The CDR3 is CASSQAPGAIYEQYF. The CDR3 DNA sequence: TGTGCCAGCAGCCAAGCCCCCGGAGCGATCTACGAGCAGTACTTC.

The chain links TRBV29-1 to TRBJ1-5; 7 bases are shared with TRBD1. Germline assignment: CDR1 SQVTM and CDR2 ANQGSEA. The CDR3 is 14 residues long. V was pared by 6 bases and J by 7 bases, with 12 bases of the junction left unmatched. The CDR3 loop reads CSVFRQGWGQPQHF. The CDR3 DNA is TGCAGCGTATTTAGACAGGGCTGGGGGCAGCCCCAGCATTTT.

The chain links TRBV11-3 to TRBJ1-1; tentative D call: TRBD1 (5 bases). V was clipped by 3 bases and J by 7 bases, with 15 bases between them. The CDR3 runs 14 residues. CDR1 SGHNT and CDR2 YENEEA come from the germline V gene. The CDR3 is CASSLGLPGGEAFF. The CDR3 bases are TGTGCCAGCAGCTTGGGCCTGCCGGGGGGTGAAGCTTTCTTT.

This rearrangement joins TRBV5-6 to TRBJ1-1; perhaps TRBD1 as D (5 bases). Germline V gene sequence: CDR1 SGHDT, CDR2 YYEEEE. The CDR3 is 11 residues long. Trimming left V 4 bases short and J 4 bases short, with 5 bases between. CDR3 bases: TGTGCCAGCAGCCAGGGCACTGAAGCTTTCTTT. Amino acids: CASSQGTEAFF.

The V and J genes are TRBV30 and TRBJ1-5, with 9 bases aligning to TRBD1. This CDR3 has 13 amino acids. Germline V gene data show CDR1 as GTSNPN and CDR2 as SVGIG (reference sequence). V dropped 5 bases and J dropped 4; count of bases not matched to a gene: 3. The chain's CDR3 is CAWGTGTNQPQHF. Here the CDR3 DNA reads TGTGCCTGGGGGACAGGGACAAATCAGCCCCAGCATTTT.

The chain is built from TRBV19 and TRBJ2-5; 14 nucleotides agree with TRBD2. CDR3 size: 16 residues. V dropped 4 bases and J dropped 1; count of bases not matched to a gene: 2. The germline CDR1 and CDR2 sequences are LNHDA and SQIVND (reference sequence). CDR3: CASSKTSGRAQETQYF. DNA for the CDR3: TGTGCCAGTAGTAAGACTAGCGGGAGGGCCCAAGAGACCCAGTACTTC.

The chain carries TRBV7-9 and TRBJ2-3, with D possibly being TRBD1 (6 bases). CDR3 length: 15 amino acids. CDR1 SEHNR and CDR2 FQNEAQ come from the germline V gene (reference sequence). Trimming left V 1 base short and J 2 bases short, with 10 bases between. CDR3 in DNA: TGTGCCAGCAGCTTAGGGACAGTTAACACAGATACGCAGTATTTT. This sequence encodes CASSLGTVNTDTQYF.

V and J are TRBV6-2 or TRBV6-3 and TRBJ2-7; 7 bases align to TRBD2. The ends lost 0 bases at V and 3 bases at J; junction bases unmatched: 5. The CDR3 runs 15 residues. Per germline, CDR1 MNHEY and CDR2 SVGEGT. The CDR3 is CASSYSSGESYEQYF. The CDR3 DNA follows: TGTGCCAGCAGTTACTCGAGCGGGGAAAGCTACGAGCAGTACTTC.